A single T cell receptor (beta chain) is shown here with its context. Its antigen is still unknown. This specimen comes from a study of cytomegalovirus exposure and HLA in healthy donors. General study points: Later genetic work tied a missense DCLRE1C variant to beta-chain V and J trimming. As a later analysis showed, several of the most significant clusters appeared to be linked to common viral pathogens.

Donors in the study were healthy people who gave bone marrow. The junction had 19 bases not matched to a gene; V was cut back by 4 bases and J by 6 bases. Germline V gene sequence: CDR1 SGHTA, CDR2 FQGNSA. This CDR3 spans 19 amino acids. In the PCR, 60 Vbeta and 13 Jbeta primers were used. TCRdb's table, derived via immunoSEQ multiplex PCR, lists solely in-frame clones and lacks some. The sample has some 110,000 clones, about 70% seen once. The sequence came from a woman in her forties or fifties in good health and CMV-seropositive. Sequenced material: PBMCs. The chain is built from TRBV7-2 and TRBJ1-4, with TRBD1 matching over 8 bases. The CDR3 region is CASSSLDRGRGGLDEKLFF. The CDR3 bases are TGTGCCAGCAGCTCCCTAGACAGGGGCAGGGGAGGACTAGATGAAAAACTGTTTTTT.